The 25 T cell receptor beta chains below all came from one sample that was sequenced in a study of a mutant IDH1 vaccine in newly diagnosed glioma. Sample time point: week 35, safety follow-up. Every vaccine dose comprised 300 ug of mutant IDH1 20-mer peptide plus topical imiquimod. Assay used: immunoSEQ multiplex PCR; TCRdb lists only in-frame clones, some missing. The table lists 58,000 or so clones, 70% to 90% of them singletons. Antigens for these TCRs are unknown. Source: PBMCs, taken from a glioma patient whose treatment included an IDH1 peptide vaccine. The source of these receptors is a man aged 35-49 years with glioma.

The chain uses TRBV5-4 and TRBJ1-2; weak D call: TRBD1 (5 bases). V lost 0 bases, J lost 4 bases, and 13 bases lay in between. This CDR3 comprises 15 residues. From germline, CDR1 is SGHNT and CDR2 YYREEE (reference sequence). CDR3 in DNA: TGTGCCAGCAGCTTGGGTTTAGGGGCGGTCTATGGCTACACCTTC. Translated, it gives CASSLGLGAVYGYTF.

The CDR3, as DNA: TGCGCCAGCAGCCAAGTACAGGGACACACTGAAGCTTTCTTT. It encodes CASSQVQGHTEAFF. The V call is TRBV4-3, the J call TRBJ1-1, with D possibly matching TRBD1 (6 bases). V was clipped by 1 base and J by 3 bases, with 9 bases between them. The germline V gene has CDR1 LGHNA and CDR2 YSLEER. CDR3 length: 14 amino acids.

The chain is built from TRBV7-9 and TRBJ2-7, with TRBD1 identical over 7 bases. Germline CDR1 and CDR2: SEHNR and FQNEAQ (reference sequence). There are 14 residues in the CDR3. V shed 5 bases, J shed 1 base, and the junction held 5 bases outside the gene matches. CDR3 nucleotide sequence: TGTGCCAGCAGCGCCCGACAGGGATCCTACGAGCAGTACTTC. It codes for CASSARQGSYEQYF.

This rearrangement joins TRBV5-4 to TRBJ1-1, with 7 bases that match TRBD1. This CDR3 has 19 residues. The germline V gene encodes CDR1 SGHNT and CDR2 YYREEE (reference sequence). V gave up 5 bases and J gave up 1 base; unmatched junction bases: 20. In DNA, the CDR3 is TGTGCCAGCAGTCTACGGCTGGGAACGATCTGGACAGGGAACACTGAAGCTTTCTTT. Translating gives CASSLRLGTIWTGNTEAFF.

In DNA form, the CDR3 reads TGCAGCGTTTTTACAGGGAACGCTGGAAACACCATATATTTT. It specifies CSVFTGNAGNTIYF. This sequence joins TRBV29-1 and TRBJ1-3; possibly TRBD1 for D (6 bases). Germline V gene lookup returns CDR1 SQVTM and CDR2 ANQGSEA. This CDR3 is 14 amino acids long. Trimming removed 5 bases at V and 2 bases at J, with 13 bases between.

The CDR3 nucleotides are TGCGCCAGCAGCATAACAGGGGGCACTAATGAAAAACTGTTTTTT. As protein: CASSITGGTNEKLFF. V usage is TRBV5-1 and J usage is TRBJ1-4, with TRBD1 matching 9 bases. The CDR3 length is 15 residues. Germline trimming cut 4 bases from V and 2 bases from J; bases unmatched to any gene: 3. Germline assignment: CDR1 SGHRS and CDR2 YFSETQ.

The chain combines TRBV4-2 with TRBJ2-5; TRBD2 aligns across 8 bases. V gave up 0 bases and J gave up 2 bases; unmatched junction bases: 5. Per germline, CDR1 LGHNA and CDR2 YNFKEQ. This CDR3 has 16 amino acids. CDR3 sequence: CASSQDYGRGQETQYF. The CDR3 nucleotides are TGTGCCAGCAGCCAAGATTACGGGAGGGGGCAAGAGACCCAGTACTTC.

This rearrangement joins TRBV5-6 to TRBJ2-3; tentatively, D is TRBD2 (6 bases). Germline CDR1 SGHDT, CDR2 YYEEEE. V gave up 0 bases and J gave up 6 bases, with 11 bases separating them. The length of the CDR3 is 14 residues. The CDR3: CASSLDGSFDTQYF. The CDR3, as DNA: TGTGCCAGCAGCTTGGACGGGAGCTTTGATACGCAGTATTTT.

This chain connects TRBV19 to TRBJ2-6; the D gene could be TRBD1 or TRBD2 (6 bases each). The CDR3 consists of 18 residues. CDR1 and CDR2 (germline): LNHDA, SQIVND (reference sequence). The V end lost 2 bases, the J end lost 0 bases, and 14 bases lay between the germline ends. The CDR3 nucleotides read TGTGCCAGTAGTATAATGGGGGGCCTTTACTCTGGGGCCAACGTCCTGACTTTC. As protein: CASSIMGGLYSGANVLTF. Filled out from reference TRBV19 and TRBJ2-6, the complete variable domain reads DGGITQSPKYLFRKEGQNVTLSCEQNLNHDAMYWYRQDPGQGLRLIYYSQIVNDFQKGDIAEGYSVSREKKESFPLTVTSAQKNPTAFYLCASSIMGGLYSGANVLTFGAGSRLTVL.

The chain employs TRBV9 and TRBJ1-1; TRBD1 is a possible D gene (6 bases). Germline V CDR1 and CDR2: SGDLS, YYNGEE. CDR3 length: 14 residues. The V end lost 0 bases, the J end lost 4 bases, and 10 bases lay between the germline ends. CDR3 sequence reads: CASSVGVRGTEAFF. Written as DNA, the CDR3 is TGTGCCAGCAGCGTAGGTGTCAGGGGCACTGAAGCTTTCTTT.

The rearrangement uses TRBV14 and TRBJ2-4; 11 nucleotides align to TRBD2. With V trimmed by 2 bases and J by 0 bases, 9 bases remained unmatched. This CDR3 contains 19 residues. Germline V gene data show CDR1 as SGHDN and CDR2 as FVKESK. This CDR3 reads CASSQRRLAGTLAKNIQYF. Here the CDR3 DNA reads TGTGCCAGCAGCCAACGCCGACTAGCGGGGACTCTAGCCAAAAACATTCAGTACTTC.

This clone was observed a handful of times. J is TRBJ2-7 and V is TRBV5-1, with 8 positions matching TRBD1. V gave up 4 bases and J gave up 3 bases; unmatched junction bases: 3. This CDR3 is built from 13 residues. Germline V gives CDR1 SGHRS, CDR2 YFSETQ. The CDR3 region is CASSRQGSYEQYF. The CDR3 DNA sequence: TGCGCCAGCAGCCGACAGGGGAGCTACGAGCAGTACTTC. Based on the CDR3 plus reference TRBV5-1 and TRBJ2-7, the full variable domain is KAGVTQTPRYLIKTRGQQVTLSCSPISGHRSVSWYQQTPGQGLQFLFEYFSETQRNKGNFPGRFSGRQFSNSRSEMNVSTLELGDSALYLCASSRQGSYEQYFGPGTRLTVT.

The gene calls are TRBV5-8 and TRBJ2-5; D gene ambiguous. This CDR3 is 15 amino acids long. CDR1 and CDR2 from the germline V gene are SGHTS and YDEGEE. The V and J ends lost 0 bases and 1 base respectively, with 10 bases between them. CDR3 residues: CASSLASHSQETQYF. For the CDR3, the DNA is TGTGCCAGCAGCTTGGCGTCACACTCCCAAGAGACCCAGTACTTC.

This chain joins TRBV7-6 and TRBJ2-3; 8 bases match TRBD1. The trim removed 5 bases at V and 7 bases at J, leaving 5 bases unmatched. The CDR3 has 13 amino acids. Germline CDR1 SGHVS, CDR2 FNYEAQ. Here the CDR3 DNA reads TGTGCCAGCAGCCCTCGGACAGGGCATACGCAGTATTTT. Residues: CASSPRTGHTQYF.

CDR3 protein: CASTGQCSYNEQFF. Written as DNA, the CDR3 is TGTGCCAGTACCGGACAGTGCTCCTACAATGAGCAGTTCTTC. V gene TRBV21-1 combines with J gene TRBJ2-1; the table's D call, TRBD1, has no DNA check behind it. TRBV21-1 is designated a pseudogene. The CDR3 totals 14 residues.

The chain carries TRBV5-4 and TRBJ2-7; D is ambiguous. Trimming took off 0 bases at V and 0 bases at J, with 10 bases between the two ends. The CDR3 runs 15 residues. Germline V CDR1 and CDR2: SGHNT, YYREEE (reference sequence). CDR3 sequence: CASSLGRASSYEQYF. CDR3 coding DNA: TGTGCCAGCAGCTTGGGTAGGGCTAGCTCCTACGAGCAGTACTTC.

The chain joins TRBV19 to TRBJ2-7; no definite D call. Trimming shortened V by 3 bases and J by 6 bases, and 12 bases separated the two germline ends. The CDR3 consists of 13 residues. CDR1 and CDR2 from the germline V gene are LNHDA and SQIVND (reference sequence). In nucleotides, the CDR3 is TGTGCCAGTAGTATGGTCCGTGAAAGCGAGCAGTACTTC. Its translation: CASSMVRESEQYF.

The CDR3, as DNA: TGTGCCAGCAGCCCGTCTGGGTTCCCCAGAGACGAGCAGTACTTC. It is translated as CASSPSGFPRDEQYF. V and J are TRBV2 and TRBJ2-7, with D unclear. With 6 bases removed from V and 5 bases from J, the gap between germline ends came to 20 bases. CDR1 SNHLY and CDR2 FYNNEI come from the germline V gene. This CDR3 contains 15 residues.

The chain couples TRBV28 to TRBJ2-7; TRBD1 aligns across 11 bases. J was trimmed by 3 bases and V by 3 bases; bases with no gene match: 1. CDR1 and CDR2 from the germline V gene are MDHEN and SYDVKM. The CDR3 length is 14 residues. The CDR3 region is CASSFGTGGYEQYF. In DNA form, the CDR3 reads TGTGCCAGCAGTTTTGGGACAGGGGGCTACGAGCAGTACTTC. The whole variable domain, remainder taken from reference TRBV28 and TRBJ2-7, is DVKVTQSSRYLVKRTGEKVFLECVQDMDHENMFWYRQDPGLGLRLIYFSYDVKMKEKGDIPEGYSVSREKKERFSLILESASTNQTSMYLCASSFGTGGYEQYFGPGTRLTVT.

The J gene is TRBJ2-2, the V gene TRBV27, with TRBD2 matching 8 bases. The germline CDR1 and CDR2 sequences are MNHEY and SMNVEV (reference sequence). The CDR3 is 16 residues long. V gave up 5 bases and J gave up 6 bases; unmatched junction bases: 11. The DNA of the CDR3 is TGTGCCAGCAGTGGGCGACGGACTAGCCTCTCCGGGGAGCTGTTTTTT. Encoded protein: CASSGRRTSLSGELFF.

The chain is built from TRBV27 and TRBJ2-2; the D call may be TRBD1 or TRBD2 (6 bases each). Germline V gene data show CDR1 as MNHEY and CDR2 as SMNVEV (reference sequence). The V and J ends lost 4 bases and 5 bases respectively, with 17 bases between them. CDR3 length: 16 amino acids. CDR3 loop: CASSSRLGAGTGELFF. The CDR3 region has the DNA TGTGCCAGCAGTTCCCGCTTGGGGGCGGGGACCGGGGAGCTGTTTTTT.

V and J are TRBV7-2 and TRBJ2-2, with D unclear. In germline, CDR1 is SGHTA, CDR2 FQGNSA. V was pared by 0 bases and J by 10 bases, with 6 bases between. The CDR3 spans 12 residues. CDR3 in DNA: TGTGCCAGCAGCTTAGCGCTCCCGGAGCTGTTTTTT. Its protein is CASSLALPELFF. Filled out from reference TRBV7-2 and TRBJ2-2, the complete variable domain reads GAGVSQSPSNKVTEKGKDVELRCDPISGHTALYWYRQSLGQGLEFLIYFQGNSAPDKSGLPSDRFSAERTGGSVSTLTIQRTQQEDSAVYLCASSLALPELFFGEGSRLTVL.

This chain connects TRBV15 to TRBJ2-1; the D gene is possibly TRBD1 (5 bases). With 5 bases removed from V and 9 bases from J, the gap between germline ends came to 14 bases. This CDR3 is built from 13 residues. Germline V gene lookup returns CDR1 LNHNV and CDR2 YYDKDF (reference sequence). The CDR3 nucleotides are TGTGCCACCAGCGGCGACAGTACCGGTGAGCAGTTCTTC. Translating gives CATSGDSTGEQFF.

This clone was seen once. This rearrangement joins TRBV29-1 to TRBJ2-2; D is ambiguous. V was clipped by 4 bases and J by 6 bases, with 12 bases between them. CDR1 and CDR2 from the germline V gene are SQVTM and ANQGSEA. The CDR3 consists of 13 residues. The CDR3 region has the DNA TGCAGCGTTGTTACCGGCTTCGCCGGGGAGCTGTTTTTT. Amino acids: CSVVTGFAGELFF.

The chain is built from TRBV18 and TRBJ2-1; 11 bases match TRBD2. Germline CDR1 is KGHSH and CDR2 is LQKENI. The junction had 5 bases not matched to a gene; V was cut back by 0 bases and J by 10 bases. The CDR3 sequence is 15 residues long. Written as DNA, the CDR3 is TGTGCCAGCTCACCACCACTAGCGGGAGCGGGAGAGCAGTTCTTC. Protein product: CASSPPLAGAGEQFF.